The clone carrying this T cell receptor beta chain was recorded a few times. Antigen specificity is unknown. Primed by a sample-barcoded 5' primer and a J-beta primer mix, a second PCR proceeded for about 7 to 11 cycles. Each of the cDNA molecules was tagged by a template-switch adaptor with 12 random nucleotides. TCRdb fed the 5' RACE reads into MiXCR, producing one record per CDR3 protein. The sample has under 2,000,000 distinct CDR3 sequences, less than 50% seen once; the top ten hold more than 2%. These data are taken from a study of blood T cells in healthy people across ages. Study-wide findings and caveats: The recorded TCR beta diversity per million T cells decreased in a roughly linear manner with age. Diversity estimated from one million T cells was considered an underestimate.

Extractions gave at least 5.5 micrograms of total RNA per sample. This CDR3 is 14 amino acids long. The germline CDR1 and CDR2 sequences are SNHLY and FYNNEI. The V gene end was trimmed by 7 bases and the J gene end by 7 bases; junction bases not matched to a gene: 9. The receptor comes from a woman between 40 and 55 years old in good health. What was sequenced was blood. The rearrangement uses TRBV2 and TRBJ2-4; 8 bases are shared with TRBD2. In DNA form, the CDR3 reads TGTGCCAGCAAGAGGACTAGCTCAGAGAACATTCAGTACTTC. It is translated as CASKRTSSENIQYF.